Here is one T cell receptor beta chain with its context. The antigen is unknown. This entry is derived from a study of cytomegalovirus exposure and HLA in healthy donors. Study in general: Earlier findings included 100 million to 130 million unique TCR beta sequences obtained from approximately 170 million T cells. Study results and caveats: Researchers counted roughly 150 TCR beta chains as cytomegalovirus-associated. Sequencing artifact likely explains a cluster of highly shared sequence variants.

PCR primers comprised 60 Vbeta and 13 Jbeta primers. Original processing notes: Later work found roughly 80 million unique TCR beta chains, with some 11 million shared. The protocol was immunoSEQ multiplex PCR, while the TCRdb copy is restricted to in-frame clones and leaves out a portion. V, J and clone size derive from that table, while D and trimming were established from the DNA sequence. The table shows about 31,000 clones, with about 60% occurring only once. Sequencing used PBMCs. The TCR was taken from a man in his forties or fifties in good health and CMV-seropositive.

CDR3 in DNA: TGTGCCAGCAGCCCGTTTCGGGGGAACTACGAGCAGTACTTC. It specifies CASSPFRGNYEQYF. The chain couples TRBV6-5 to TRBJ2-7; possible D gene TRBD2, 6 bases. The ends were cut back, 6 bases at V and 3 bases at J, with 15 bases in the middle. The germline CDR1 and CDR2 sequences are MNHEY and SVGAGI. There are 14 residues in the CDR3.